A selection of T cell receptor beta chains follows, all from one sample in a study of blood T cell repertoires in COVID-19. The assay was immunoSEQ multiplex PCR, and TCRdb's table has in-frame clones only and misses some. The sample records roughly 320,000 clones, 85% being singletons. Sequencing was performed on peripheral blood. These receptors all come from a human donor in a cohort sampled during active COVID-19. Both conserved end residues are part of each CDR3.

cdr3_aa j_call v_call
CASSQVAQGGTEAFF TRBJ1-1 TRBV4-2
CASSSGIGNIQYF TRBJ2-4 TRBV27
CASSLAGGLRYEQYF TRBJ2-7 TRBV5-1
CASKWGSGGQNFF TRBJ2-1 TRBV12-3/TRBV12-4
CASSLAPTYEQYF TRBJ2-7 TRBV5-1
CATSRPSLLNEQYF TRBJ2-7 TRBV15
CASSYDRDSPLHF TRBJ1-6 TRBV4-1
CASSLTTGTGIEQYF TRBJ2-7 TRBV7-3
CATLGPTSETQYF TRBJ2-5 TRBV10-3
CSARIGAEQYF TRBJ2-7 TRBV20-1
CATSEDRGRVADTQYF TRBJ2-3 TRBV24-1
CASIDTNTGELFF TRBJ2-2 TRBV3-1/TRBV3-2
CASSLEQFAEAFF TRBJ1-1 TRBV7-8
CASSPLNTEAFF TRBJ1-1 TRBV7-9
CATSQDRVAGYTF TRBJ1-2 TRBV24-1
CASSIRENTEAFF TRBJ1-1 TRBV19
CASSYGDTEAFF TRBJ1-1 TRBV5-1
CASSHWRQTNEKLFF TRBJ1-4 TRBV14
CASSFDEGGEQYF TRBJ2-7 TRBV7-3
CASSHTDTEAFF TRBJ1-1 TRBV4-1
CATRDGRSTEAFF TRBJ1-1 TRBV24-1